Sequencing of this TCR beta chain was carried out in a study of CD8 T cells in ankylosing spondylitis. Germline CDR1 is SGHRS and CDR2 is YFSETQ. The CDR3 covers 16 residues. Trimming took 3 bases from V and 0 from J; bases not matched to a gene: 6. There are many counts of this clonotype. Its antigen is still unknown. The study, taken as a whole, reports: In the blood and synovial fluid of reactive arthritis, some motif variants had been previously reported. It was reported that disease-linked clones were significantly enriched in matched ankylosing spondylitis synovial fluid. There was a TCR beta motif, made of roughly eight highly homologous variants, that appeared characteristic of ankylosing spondylitis blood.

Preparation of TCR beta libraries was done by quantitative 5'-RACE with molecular barcodes. TCRdb passed the 5' RACE reads through MiXCR, listing each CDR3 protein once. This sample yields roughly 100,000 distinct CDR3 sequences, of which roughly 8.3% are seen a single time; around a tenth belongs to the top ten. The chain carries TRBV5-1 and TRBJ2-3; 8 positions agree with TRBD2. Sequenced input: blood, either unsorted or a sorted T cell fraction (not recorded which). The source is a male donor with ankylosing spondylitis or in good health (not recorded which). The CDR3 region is CASSSPSSGSTDTQYF. The DNA for the CDR3 is TGCGCCAGCAGCTCCCCCTCTAGCGGGAGCACAGATACGCAGTATTTT.